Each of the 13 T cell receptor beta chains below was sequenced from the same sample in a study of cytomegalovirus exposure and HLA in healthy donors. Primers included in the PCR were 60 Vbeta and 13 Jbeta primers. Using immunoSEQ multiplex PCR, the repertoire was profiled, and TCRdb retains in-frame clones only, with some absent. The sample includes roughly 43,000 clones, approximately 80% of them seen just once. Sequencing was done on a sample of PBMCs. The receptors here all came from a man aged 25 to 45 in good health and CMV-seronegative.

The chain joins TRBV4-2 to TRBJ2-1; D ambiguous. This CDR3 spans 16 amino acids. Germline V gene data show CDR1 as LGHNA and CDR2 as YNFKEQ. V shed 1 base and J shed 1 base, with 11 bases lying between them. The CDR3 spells CASSQATTRSYNEQFF. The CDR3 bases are TGTGCCAGCAGCCAAGCTACTACCAGATCCTACAATGAGCAGTTCTTC.

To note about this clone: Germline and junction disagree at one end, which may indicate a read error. CDR3 sequence: CSAPSLAGRRF. CDR3 DNA: TGCAGTGCTCCGTCTCTAGCGGGACGTAGGTTC. The chain links TRBV20-1 to TRBJ2-7, with 9 bases identical to TRBD2. Germline values: CDR1 DFQATT, CDR2 SNEGSKA (reference sequence). CDR3 length equals 11 residues.

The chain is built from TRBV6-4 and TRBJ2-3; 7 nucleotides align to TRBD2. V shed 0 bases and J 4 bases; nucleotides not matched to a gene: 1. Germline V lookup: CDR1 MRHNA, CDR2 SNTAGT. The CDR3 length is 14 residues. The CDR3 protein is CASSDSREPDTQYF. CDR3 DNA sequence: TGTGCCAGCAGTGACTCGCGGGAGCCAGATACGCAGTATTTT.

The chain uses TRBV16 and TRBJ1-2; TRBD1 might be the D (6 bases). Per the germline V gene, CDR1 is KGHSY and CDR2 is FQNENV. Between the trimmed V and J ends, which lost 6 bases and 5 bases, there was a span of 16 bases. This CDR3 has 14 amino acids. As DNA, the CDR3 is TGTGCCAGCAGGCCCTTGGGGGCGAAATATGGCTACACCTTC. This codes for CASRPLGAKYGYTF.

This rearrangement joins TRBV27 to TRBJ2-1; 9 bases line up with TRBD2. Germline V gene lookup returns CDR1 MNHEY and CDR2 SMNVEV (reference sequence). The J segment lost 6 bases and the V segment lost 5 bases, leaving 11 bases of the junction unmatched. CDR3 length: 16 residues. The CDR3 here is CASSLFIAGVANEQFF. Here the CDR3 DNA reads TGTGCCAGCAGTCTCTTCATAGCGGGAGTAGCCAATGAGCAGTTCTTC.

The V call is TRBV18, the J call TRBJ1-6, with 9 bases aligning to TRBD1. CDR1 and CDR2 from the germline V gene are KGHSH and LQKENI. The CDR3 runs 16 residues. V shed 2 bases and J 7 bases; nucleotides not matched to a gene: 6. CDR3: CASSPIRDRENSPLHF. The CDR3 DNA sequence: TGTGCCAGCTCACCAATCCGGGACAGGGAGAATTCACCCCTCCACTTT.

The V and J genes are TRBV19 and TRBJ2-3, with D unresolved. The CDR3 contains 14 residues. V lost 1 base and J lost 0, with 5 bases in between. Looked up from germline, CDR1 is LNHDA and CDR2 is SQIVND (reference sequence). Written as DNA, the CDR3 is TGTGCCAGTAGTATAGTCCGGAGCACAGATACGCAGTATTTT. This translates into CASSIVRSTDTQYF.

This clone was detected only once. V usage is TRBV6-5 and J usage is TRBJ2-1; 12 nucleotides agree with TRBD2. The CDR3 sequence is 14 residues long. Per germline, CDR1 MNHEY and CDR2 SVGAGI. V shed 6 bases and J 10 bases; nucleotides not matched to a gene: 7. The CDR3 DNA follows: TGTGCCAGCAGCGCTAGCGGGAGGGCCGGCGAGCAGTTCTTC. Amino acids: CASSASGRAGEQFF.

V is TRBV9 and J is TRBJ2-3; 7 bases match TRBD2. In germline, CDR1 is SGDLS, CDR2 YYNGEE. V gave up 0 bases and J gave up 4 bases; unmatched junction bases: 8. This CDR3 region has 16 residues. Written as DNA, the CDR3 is TGTGCCAGCAGCGTAGTGGGCGGGAGTCAGGCAGATACGCAGTATTTT. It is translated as CASSVVGGSQADTQYF.

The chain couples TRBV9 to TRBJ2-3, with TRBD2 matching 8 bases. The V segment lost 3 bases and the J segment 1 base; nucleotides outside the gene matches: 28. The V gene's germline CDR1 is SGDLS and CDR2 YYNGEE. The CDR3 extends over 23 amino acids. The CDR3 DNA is TGTGCCAGCAGCGGGTCACCGGGAGGGACTACCCCCGAGGGCTACTCGGGCACAGATACGCAGTATTTT. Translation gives CASSGSPGGTTPEGYSGTDTQYF.

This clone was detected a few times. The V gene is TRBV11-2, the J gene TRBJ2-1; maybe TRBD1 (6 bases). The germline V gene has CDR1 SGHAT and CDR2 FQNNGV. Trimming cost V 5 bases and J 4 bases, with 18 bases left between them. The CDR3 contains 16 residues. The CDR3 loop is CASSRLLGGRYNEQFF. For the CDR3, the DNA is TGTGCCAGCAGCCGGCTCCTTGGGGGCCGTTACAATGAGCAGTTCTTC.

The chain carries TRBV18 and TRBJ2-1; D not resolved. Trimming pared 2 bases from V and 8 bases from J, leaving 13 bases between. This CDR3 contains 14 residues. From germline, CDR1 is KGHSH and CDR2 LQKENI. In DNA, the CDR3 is TGTGCCAGCTCACCAAGAAGCACCGAGGATGAGCAGTTCTTC. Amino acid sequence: CASSPRSTEDEQFF.

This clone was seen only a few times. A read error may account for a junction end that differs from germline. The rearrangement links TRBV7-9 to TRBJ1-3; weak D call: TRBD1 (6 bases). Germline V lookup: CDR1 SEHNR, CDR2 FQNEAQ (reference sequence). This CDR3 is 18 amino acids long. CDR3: CSSSSSIGGAYSGNTIYF. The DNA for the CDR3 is TGTTCCAGCAGTTCGTCTATCGGGGGGGCCTACTCTGGAAACACCATATATTTT.